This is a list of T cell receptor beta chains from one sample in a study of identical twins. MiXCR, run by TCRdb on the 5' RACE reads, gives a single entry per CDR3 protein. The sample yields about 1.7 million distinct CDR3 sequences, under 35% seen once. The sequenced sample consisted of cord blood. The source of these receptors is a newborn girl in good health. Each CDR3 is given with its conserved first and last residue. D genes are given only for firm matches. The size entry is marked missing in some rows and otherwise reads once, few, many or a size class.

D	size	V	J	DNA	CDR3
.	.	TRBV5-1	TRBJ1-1	TGCGCCAGCAGCTTGGTAGCACATGAAGCTTTCTTT	CASSLVAHEAFF
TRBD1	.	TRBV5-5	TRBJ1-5	TGTGCCAGCAGCTCTACGGGACAGGGATATAGCAATCAGCCCCAGCATTTT	CASSSTGQGYSNQPQHF
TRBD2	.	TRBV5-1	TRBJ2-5	TGCGCCAGCAGCTTGGTAGCGGGGTTTCAAGAGACCCAGTACTTC	CASSLVAGFQETQYF
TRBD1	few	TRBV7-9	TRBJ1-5	TGTGCCAGCAGCTCGGACAGGACCAATCAGCCCCAGCATTTT	CASSSDRTNQPQHF
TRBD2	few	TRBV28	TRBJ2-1	TGTGCCAGCAGCACGGATCTAGCGGGCTACAATGAGCAGTTCTTC	CASSTDLAGYNEQFF
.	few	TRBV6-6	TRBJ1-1	TGTGCCAGCAGGGGGGACGGACACACTGAAGCTTTCTTT	CASRGDGHTEAFF
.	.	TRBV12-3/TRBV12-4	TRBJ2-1	TGTGCCAGCAGCCCCGGGGCAGCCCTTAGAACTAATGAGCAGTTCTTC	CASSPGAALRTNEQFF
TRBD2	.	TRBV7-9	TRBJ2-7	TGTGCCAGCAGCCCTAAGGCGGGAGCGTCCTCCTACGAGCAGTACTTC	CASSPKAGASSYEQYF
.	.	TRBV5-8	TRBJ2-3	TGTGCCAGCAGGACGAAGGTAGATACGCAGTATTTT	CASRTKVDTQYF
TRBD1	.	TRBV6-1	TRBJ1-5	TGTGCCAGCAGTGAATCCAGGGGGCTGTATCAGCCCCAGCATTTT	CASSESRGLYQPQHF
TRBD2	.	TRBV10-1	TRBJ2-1	TGCGCCAGCAGTGAGTTAGGAGCCGCGGGGGAGTCCTACAATGAGCAGTTCTTC	CASSELGAAGESYNEQFF
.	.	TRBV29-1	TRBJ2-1	TGCAGCGTTGGGGGCGGGGTGGGATTCTACGAGCAGTTCTTC	CSVGGGVGFYEQFF
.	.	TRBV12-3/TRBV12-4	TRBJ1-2	TGTGCCAGCAGTTCGGGAGGGCCAGGGACGCCTGGAGGCTACACCTTC	CASSSGGPGTPGGYTF
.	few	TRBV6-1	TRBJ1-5	TGTGCCAGCAGGGACCCGGCGAGGACCTATAGCAATCAGCCCCAGCATTTT	CASRDPARTYSNQPQHF
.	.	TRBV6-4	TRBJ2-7	TGTGCCAGCATCAGGCAGGGTTTCTCCTACAATGAGCAGTACTTC	CASIRQGFSYNEQYF
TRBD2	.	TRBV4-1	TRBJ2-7	TGCGCCAGCAGCCAGATAGCCGGGACTAGCGTCCCCTACGAGCAGTACTTC	CASSQIAGTSVPYEQYF
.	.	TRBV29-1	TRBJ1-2	TGCAGCGTCCAGGGGTATAGCTATGGCTACACCTTC	CSVQGYSYGYTF
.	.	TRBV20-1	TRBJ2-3	TGCAGTGCTAGAGACCGAGCCGTAGAAGGCAGCTTCACAGATACGCAGTATTTT	CSARDRAVEGSFTDTQYF
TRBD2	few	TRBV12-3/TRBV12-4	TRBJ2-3	TGTGCCAGCAGTTTAGTCGTTGCGGGAGGGAAAACAGATACGCAGTATTTT	CASSLVVAGGKTDTQYF
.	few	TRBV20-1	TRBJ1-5	TGCAGTGCCACACAGGGAACCAATCAGCCCCAGCATTTT	CSATQGTNQPQHF
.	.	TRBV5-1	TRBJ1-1	TGCGCCGGCAGCGGGCGGGGCGATAAGACTGAAGCTTTCTTT	CAGSGRGDKTEAFF
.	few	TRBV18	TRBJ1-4	TGTGCCAGCTCACCACCGAGGGCAGGGAGGAGTGAAAAACTGTTTTTT	CASSPPRAGRSEKLFF
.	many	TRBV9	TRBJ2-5	TGTGCCAGCAGCGTAGCAAAGGAAGAGACCCAGTACTTC	CASSVAKEETQYF
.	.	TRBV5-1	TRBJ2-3	TGCGCCAGCGGGCTAGAAGGCACAGATACGCAGTATTTT	CASGLEGTDTQYF
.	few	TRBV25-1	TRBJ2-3	TGTGCCAGCAGTCCGTACGGGGATACGCAGTATTTT	CASSPYGDTQYF
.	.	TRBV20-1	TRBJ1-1	TGCAGTGCTGTACGAGACATACGCGGCGCTGAAGCTTTCTTT	CSAVRDIRGAEAFF
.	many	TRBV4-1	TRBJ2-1	TGCGCCAGCAGCCAGGCCGGGCCCTACCGAATCGAGCAGTTCTTC	CASSQAGPYRIEQFF
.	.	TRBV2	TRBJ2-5	TGTGCCAGCAGTGTTTATGAGACCCAGTACTTC	CASSVYETQYF
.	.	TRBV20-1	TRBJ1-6	TGCAGTGCCCCTCGGGACGGGGGCTCACCCCTCCACTTT	CSAPRDGGSPLHF
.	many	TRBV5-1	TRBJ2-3	TGCGCCAGCAGCTTGGATAGGGGCCCCCGGGATACGCAGTATTTT	CASSLDRGPRDTQYF
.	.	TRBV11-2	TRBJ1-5	TGTGCCAGCAGCTTCCCCACAGTTAGCAATCAGCCCCAGCATTTT	CASSFPTVSNQPQHF
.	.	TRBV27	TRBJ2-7	TGTGCCAGCAGTCCTTACTCAGGGAGCGGCGAGCAGTACTTC	CASSPYSGSGEQYF
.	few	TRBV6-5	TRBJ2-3	TGTGCCAGCGGGAGAATTGGAGATACGCAGTATTTT	CASGRIGDTQYF
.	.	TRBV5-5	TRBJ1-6	TGTGCCAGCAGTCTGACAGGATTCGTCTCACCCCTCCACTTT	CASSLTGFVSPLHF
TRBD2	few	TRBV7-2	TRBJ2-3	TGTGCCAGCAGCTTAGTTGGTGCGGGAGGAGCAGATACGCAGTATTTT	CASSLVGAGGADTQYF
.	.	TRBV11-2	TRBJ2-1	TGTGCCAGCAGCACAATCCCCCCTGAGCAGTTCTTC	CASSTIPPEQFF
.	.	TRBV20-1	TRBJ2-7	TGCAGTGCTGACCCGAGGAGGGCTCTTTCCTACGAGCAGTACTTC	CSADPRRALSYEQYF
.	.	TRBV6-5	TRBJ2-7	TGTGCCAGCAGTTACGGGTTATCAGGAATTTACGAGCAGTACTTC	CASSYGLSGIYEQYF
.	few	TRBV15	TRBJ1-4	TGTGCCACCAGCGGTGAAAAACTGTTTTTT	CATSGEKLFF
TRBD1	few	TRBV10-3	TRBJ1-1	TGTGCCATAGGGACAGGGAGGAACACTGAAGCTTTCTTT	CAIGTGRNTEAFF